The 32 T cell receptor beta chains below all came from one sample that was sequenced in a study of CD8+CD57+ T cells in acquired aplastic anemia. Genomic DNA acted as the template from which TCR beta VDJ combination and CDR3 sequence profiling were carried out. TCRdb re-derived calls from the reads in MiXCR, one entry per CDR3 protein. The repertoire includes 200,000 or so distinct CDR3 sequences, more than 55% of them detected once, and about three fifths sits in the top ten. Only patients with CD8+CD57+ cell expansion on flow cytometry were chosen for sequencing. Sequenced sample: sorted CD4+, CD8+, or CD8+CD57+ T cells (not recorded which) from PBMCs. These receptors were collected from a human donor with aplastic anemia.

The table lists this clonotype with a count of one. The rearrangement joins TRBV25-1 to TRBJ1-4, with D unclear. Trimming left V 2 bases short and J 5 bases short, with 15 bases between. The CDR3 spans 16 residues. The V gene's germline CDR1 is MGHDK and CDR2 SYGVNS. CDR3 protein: CASSEDYAELNEKLFF. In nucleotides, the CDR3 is TGTGCCAGCAGTGAAGATTATGCAGAACTCAATGAAAAACTGTTTTTT. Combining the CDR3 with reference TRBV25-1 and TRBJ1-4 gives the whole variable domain EADIYQTPRYLVIGTGKKITLECSQTMGHDKMYWYQQDPGMELHLIHYSYGVNSTEKGDLSSESTVSRIRTEHFPLTLESARPSHTSQYLCASSEDYAELNEKLFFGSGTQLSVL.

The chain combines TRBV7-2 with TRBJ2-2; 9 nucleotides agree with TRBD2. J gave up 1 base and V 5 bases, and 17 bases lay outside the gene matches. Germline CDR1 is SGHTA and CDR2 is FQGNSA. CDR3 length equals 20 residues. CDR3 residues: CASSRDSRLLAGMNTGELFF. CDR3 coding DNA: TGTGCCAGCAGCCGCGACTCGAGGTTACTAGCGGGTATGAACACCGGGGAGCTGTTTTTT.

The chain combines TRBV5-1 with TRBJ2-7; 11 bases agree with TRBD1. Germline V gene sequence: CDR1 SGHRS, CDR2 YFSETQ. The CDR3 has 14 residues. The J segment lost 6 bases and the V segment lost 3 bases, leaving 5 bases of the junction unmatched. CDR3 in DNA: TGCGCCAGCAGCTCCGGGACAGGGGGATTCGAGCAGTACTTC. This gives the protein CASSSGTGGFEQYF.

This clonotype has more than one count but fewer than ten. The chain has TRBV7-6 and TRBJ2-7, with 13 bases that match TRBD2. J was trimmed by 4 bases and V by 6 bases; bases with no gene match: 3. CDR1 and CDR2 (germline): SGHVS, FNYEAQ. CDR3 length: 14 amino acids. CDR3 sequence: CASRRTSGGYEQYF. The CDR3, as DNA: TGTGCCAGCAGACGGACTAGCGGGGGATACGAGCAGTACTTC. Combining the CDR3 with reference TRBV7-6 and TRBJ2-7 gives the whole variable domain GAGVSQSPRYKVTKRGQDVALRCDPISGHVSLYWYRQALGQGPEFLTYFNYEAQQDKSGLPNDRFSAERPEGSISTLTIQRTEQRDSAMYRCASRRTSGGYEQYFGPGTRLTVT.

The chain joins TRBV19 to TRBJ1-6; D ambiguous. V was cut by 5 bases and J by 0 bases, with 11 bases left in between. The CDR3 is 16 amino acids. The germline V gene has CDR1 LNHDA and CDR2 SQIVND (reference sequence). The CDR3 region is CASSPRTSSYNSPLHF. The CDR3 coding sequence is TGTGCCAGTAGTCCCAGGACGAGCTCCTATAATTCACCCCTCCACTTT.

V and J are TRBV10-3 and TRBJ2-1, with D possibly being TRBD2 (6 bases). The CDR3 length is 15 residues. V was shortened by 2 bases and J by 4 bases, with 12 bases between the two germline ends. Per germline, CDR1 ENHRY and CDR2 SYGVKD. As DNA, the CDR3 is TGTGCCATCAGTGAGACTGGCGGGGCTTACAATGAGCAGTTCTTC. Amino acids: CAISETGGAYNEQFF.

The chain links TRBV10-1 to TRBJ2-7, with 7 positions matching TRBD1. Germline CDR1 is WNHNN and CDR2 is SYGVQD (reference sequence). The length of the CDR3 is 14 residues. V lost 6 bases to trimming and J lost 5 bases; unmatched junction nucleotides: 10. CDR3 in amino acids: CASSQKQGLDEQYF. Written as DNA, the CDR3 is TGCGCCAGCAGCCAGAAACAGGGGCTGGACGAGCAGTACTTC.

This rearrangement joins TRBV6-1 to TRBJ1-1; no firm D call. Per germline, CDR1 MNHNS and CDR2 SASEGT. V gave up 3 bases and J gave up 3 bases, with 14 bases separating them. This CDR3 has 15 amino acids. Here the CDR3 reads CASSDPGSMDTEAFF. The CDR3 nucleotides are TGTGCCAGCAGTGATCCTGGGTCAATGGACACTGAAGCTTTCTTT.

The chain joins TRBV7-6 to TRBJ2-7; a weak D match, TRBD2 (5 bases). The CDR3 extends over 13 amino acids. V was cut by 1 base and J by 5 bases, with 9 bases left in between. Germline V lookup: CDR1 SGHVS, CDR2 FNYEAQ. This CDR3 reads CASSLGGYNEQYF. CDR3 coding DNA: TGTGCCAGCAGCTTAGGAGGGTATAACGAGCAGTACTTC.

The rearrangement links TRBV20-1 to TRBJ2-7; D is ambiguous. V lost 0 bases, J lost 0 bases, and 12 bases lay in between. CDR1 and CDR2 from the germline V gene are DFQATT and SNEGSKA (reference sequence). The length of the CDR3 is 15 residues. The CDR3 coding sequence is TGCAGTGCTAGAGATCTTCGACGGAGCTCCTACGAGCAGTACTTC. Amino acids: CSARDLRRSSYEQYF.

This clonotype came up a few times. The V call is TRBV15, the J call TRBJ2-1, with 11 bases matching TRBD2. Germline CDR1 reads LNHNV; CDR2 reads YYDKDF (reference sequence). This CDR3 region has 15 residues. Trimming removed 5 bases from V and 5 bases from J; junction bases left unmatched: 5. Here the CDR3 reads CATSSGLAGNNEQFF. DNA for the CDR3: TGTGCCACCAGCTCAGGACTAGCGGGCAACAATGAGCAGTTCTTC.

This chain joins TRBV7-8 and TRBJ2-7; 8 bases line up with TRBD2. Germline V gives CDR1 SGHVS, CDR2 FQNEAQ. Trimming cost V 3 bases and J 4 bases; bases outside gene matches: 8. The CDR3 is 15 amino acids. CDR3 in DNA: TGTGCCAGCAGCTTCGTGGCGGGGGGATCTTACGAGCAGTACTTC. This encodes CASSFVAGGSYEQYF. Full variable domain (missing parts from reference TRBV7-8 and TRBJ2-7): GAGVSQSPRYKVAKRGQDVALRCDPISGHVSLFWYQQALGQGPEFLTYFQNEAQLDKSGLPSDRFFAERPEGSVSTLKIQRTQQEDSAVYLCASSFVAGGSYEQYFGPGTRLTVT.

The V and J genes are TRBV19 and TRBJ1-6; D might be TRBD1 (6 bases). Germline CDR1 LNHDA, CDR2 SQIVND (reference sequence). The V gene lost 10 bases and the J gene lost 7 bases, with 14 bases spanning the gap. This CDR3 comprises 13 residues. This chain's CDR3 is CATTGRENSPLHF. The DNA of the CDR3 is TGTGCCACCACAGGGAGAGAGAATTCACCCCTCCACTTT.

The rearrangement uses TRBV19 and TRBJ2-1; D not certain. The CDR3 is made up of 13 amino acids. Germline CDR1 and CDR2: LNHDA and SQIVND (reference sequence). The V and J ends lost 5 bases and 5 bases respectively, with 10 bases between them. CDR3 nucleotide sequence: TGTGCCAGTAGTCTTCACCGAAACAATGAGCAGTTCTTC. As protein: CASSLHRNNEQFF. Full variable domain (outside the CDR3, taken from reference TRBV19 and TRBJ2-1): DGGITQSPKYLFRKEGQNVTLSCEQNLNHDAMYWYRQDPGQGLRLIYYSQIVNDFQKGDIAEGYSVSREKKESFPLTVTSAQKNPTAFYLCASSLHRNNEQFFGPGTRLTVL.

In nucleotides, the CDR3 is TGCGCCAGAGAACCTTACCTAGGACAGGAGACCTACGAGCAGTACTTC. Its translation: CAREPYLGQETYEQYF. The genes are TRBV5-1 and TRBJ2-7, with 7 positions matching TRBD1. CDR3 length: 16 residues. The germline V gene encodes CDR1 SGHRS and CDR2 YFSETQ. Trimming cost V 8 bases and J 2 bases; bases outside gene matches: 16.

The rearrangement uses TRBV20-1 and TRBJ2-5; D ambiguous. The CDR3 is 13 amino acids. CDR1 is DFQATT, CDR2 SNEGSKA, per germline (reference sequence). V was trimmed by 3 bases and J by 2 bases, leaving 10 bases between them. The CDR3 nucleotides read TGCAGTGCTAGCCTCTCCCTACAAGAGACCCAGTACTTC. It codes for CSASLSLQETQYF.

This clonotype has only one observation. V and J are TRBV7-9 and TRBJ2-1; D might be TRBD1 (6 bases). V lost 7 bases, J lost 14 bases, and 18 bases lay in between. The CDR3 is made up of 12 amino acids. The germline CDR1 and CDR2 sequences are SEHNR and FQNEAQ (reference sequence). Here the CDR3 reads CASTRRSGEEFF. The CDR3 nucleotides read TGTGCCAGCACACGTCGTTCAGGGGAAGAGTTCTTC.

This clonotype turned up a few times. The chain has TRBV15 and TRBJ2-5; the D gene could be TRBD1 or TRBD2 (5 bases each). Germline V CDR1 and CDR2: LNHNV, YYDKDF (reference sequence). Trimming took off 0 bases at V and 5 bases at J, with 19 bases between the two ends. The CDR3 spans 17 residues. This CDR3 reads CATSRDPNSWGGETQYF. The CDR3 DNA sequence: TGTGCCACCAGCAGAGATCCTAATAGTTGGGGCGGGGAGACCCAGTACTTC.

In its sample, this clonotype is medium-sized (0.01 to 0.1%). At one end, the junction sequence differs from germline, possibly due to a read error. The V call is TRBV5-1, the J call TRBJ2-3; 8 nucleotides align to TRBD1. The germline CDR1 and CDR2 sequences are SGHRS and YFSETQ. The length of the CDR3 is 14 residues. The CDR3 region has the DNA TGTGCCAGTAGTCTCGGACAGGGTGGAGATACGCAGTATTTT. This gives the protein CASSLGQGGDTQYF.

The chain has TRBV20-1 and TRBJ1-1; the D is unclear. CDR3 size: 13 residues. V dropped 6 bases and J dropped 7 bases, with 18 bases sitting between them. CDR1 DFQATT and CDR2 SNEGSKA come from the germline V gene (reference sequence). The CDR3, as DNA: TGCAGTGCACGACCGACCCTTTTGGGTGAAGCTTTCTTT. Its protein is CSARPTLLGEAFF.

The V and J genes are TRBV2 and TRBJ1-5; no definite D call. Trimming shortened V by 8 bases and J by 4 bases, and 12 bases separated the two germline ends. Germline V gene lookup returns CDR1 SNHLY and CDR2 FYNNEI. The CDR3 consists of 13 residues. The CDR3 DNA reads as TGTGCCAGCGGACGGACTGAGAATCAGCCCCAGCATTTT. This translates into CASGRTENQPQHF.

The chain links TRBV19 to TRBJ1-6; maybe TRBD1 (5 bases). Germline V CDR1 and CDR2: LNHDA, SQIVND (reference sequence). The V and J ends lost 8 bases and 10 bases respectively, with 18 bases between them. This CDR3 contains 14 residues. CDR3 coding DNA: TGTGCCAGTGCCCCCCTCCGAGGGGACTCACCCCTCCACTTT. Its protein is CASAPLRGDSPLHF.

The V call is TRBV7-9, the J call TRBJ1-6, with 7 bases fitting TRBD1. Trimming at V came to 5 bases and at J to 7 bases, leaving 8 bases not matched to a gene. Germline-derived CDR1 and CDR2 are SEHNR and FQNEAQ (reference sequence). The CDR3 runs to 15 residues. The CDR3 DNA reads TGTGCCAGCAGCCGCAAACAGGGGAACAATTCACCCCTCCACTTT. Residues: CASSRKQGNNSPLHF.

The CDR3, as DNA: TGTGCCAGCAGCTTAGCCCAGTGGGGGGGCCGCACCGGGGAGCTGTTTTTT. This gives the protein CASSLAQWGGRTGELFF. The chain joins TRBV7-2 to TRBJ2-2, with TRBD2 as a possible D gene (7 bases). This CDR3 comprises 17 residues. Per the germline V gene, CDR1 is SGHTA and CDR2 is FQGNSA. Trimming left V 0 bases short and J 4 bases short, with 15 bases between.

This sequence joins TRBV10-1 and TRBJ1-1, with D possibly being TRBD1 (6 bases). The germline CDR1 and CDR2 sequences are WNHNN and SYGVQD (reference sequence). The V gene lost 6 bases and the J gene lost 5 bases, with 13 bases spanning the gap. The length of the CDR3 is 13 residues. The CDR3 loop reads CASSQQGGTEAFF. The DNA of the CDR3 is TGCGCCAGCAGCCAACAGGGAGGGACTGAAGCTTTCTTT.

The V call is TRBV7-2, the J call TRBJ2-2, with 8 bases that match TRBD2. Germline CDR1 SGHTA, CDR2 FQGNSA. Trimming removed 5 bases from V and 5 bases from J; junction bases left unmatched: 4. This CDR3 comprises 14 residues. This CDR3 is CASSRGGRTGELFF. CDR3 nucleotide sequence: TGTGCCAGCAGCCGGGGGGGCAGGACCGGGGAGCTGTTTTTT.

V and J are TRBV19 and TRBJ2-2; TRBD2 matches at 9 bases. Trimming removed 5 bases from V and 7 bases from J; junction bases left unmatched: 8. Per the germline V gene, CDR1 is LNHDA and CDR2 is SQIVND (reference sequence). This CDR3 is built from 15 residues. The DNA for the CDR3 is TGTGCCAGTAGTCAACGGACTAGCGAAGGCGGGGAGCTGTTTTTT. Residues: CASSQRTSEGGELFF.

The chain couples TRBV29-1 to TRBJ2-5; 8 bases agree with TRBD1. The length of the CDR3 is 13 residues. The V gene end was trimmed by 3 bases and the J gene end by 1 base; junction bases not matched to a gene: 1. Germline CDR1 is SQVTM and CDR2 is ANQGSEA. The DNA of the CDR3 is TGCAGCGTTGAGGGGACAGGCCAAGAGACCCAGTACTTC. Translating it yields CSVEGTGQETQYF.

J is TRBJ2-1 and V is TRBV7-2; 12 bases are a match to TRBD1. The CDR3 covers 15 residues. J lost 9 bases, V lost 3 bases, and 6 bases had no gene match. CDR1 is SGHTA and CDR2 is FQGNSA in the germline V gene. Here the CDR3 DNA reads TGTGCCAGCAGCTTGCCGGGACAGGGGGCTGGTGAGCAGTTCTTC. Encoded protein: CASSLPGQGAGEQFF.

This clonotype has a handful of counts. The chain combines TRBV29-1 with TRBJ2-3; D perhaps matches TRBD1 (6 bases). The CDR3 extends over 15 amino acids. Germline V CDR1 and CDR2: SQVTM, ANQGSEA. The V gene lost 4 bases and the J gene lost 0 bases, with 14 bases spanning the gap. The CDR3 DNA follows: TGCAGCGTTGCCCGGACAGCCGATAGCACAGATACGCAGTATTTT. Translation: CSVARTADSTDTQYF.

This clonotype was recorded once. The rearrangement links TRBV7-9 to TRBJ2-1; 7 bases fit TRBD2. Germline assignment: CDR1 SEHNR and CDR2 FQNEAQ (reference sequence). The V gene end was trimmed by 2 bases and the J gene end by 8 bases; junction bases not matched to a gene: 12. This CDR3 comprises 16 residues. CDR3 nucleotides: TGTGCCAGCAGCTTAAGTGGCGGAGCGGGGTTCGATGAGCAGTTCTTC. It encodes CASSLSGGAGFDEQFF.

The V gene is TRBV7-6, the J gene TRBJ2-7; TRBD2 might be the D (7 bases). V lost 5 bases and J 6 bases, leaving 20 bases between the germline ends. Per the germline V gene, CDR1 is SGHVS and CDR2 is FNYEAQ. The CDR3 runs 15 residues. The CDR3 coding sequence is TGTGCCAGCAGCCTCCTTGGGGGGGGGGGGCCCGAGCAGTACTTC. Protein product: CASSLLGGGGPEQYF.